Listed below are T cell receptor beta chains from one sample, sequenced in a study of tumor-infiltrating lymphocytes in primary liver carcinoma. Each CDR3 protein is one row after TCRdb ran MiXCR on the multiplex PCR reads. Of 45,000 to 55,000 distinct CDR3 sequences in the sample, over 65% were seen once. Sequencing used liver tumor tissue from sampling region 2. The receptors originated from a man aged 35 to 55 with primary liver carcinoma and hepatitis B virus infection. The CDR3 runs from the conserved cysteine through the conserved F or W. D genes are given only for firm matches. Not all rows give a size; the values are once, few, many and, for expanded clones, a class.

v_call: TRBV7-2
j_call: TRBJ2-3
clone_size: .
d_call: .
cdr3_aa: CASSLWFGTQYF
cdr3_nt: TGTGCCAGCAGCTTATGGTTTGGTACGCAGTATTTT

v_call: TRBV11-1
j_call: TRBJ2-3
clone_size: once
d_call: TRBD2
cdr3_aa: CASAGGADTDTQYF
cdr3_nt: TGTGCCAGCGCGGGGGGAGCTGACACAGATACGCAATATTTT

v_call: TRBV5-6
j_call: TRBJ1-1
clone_size: .
d_call: .
cdr3_aa: CANSLPVGGYDAFF
cdr3_nt: TGTGCCAACAGCTTACCCGTGGGGGGTTACGATGCTTTCTTT

v_call: TRBV12-3/TRBV12-4
j_call: TRBJ2-3
clone_size: .
d_call: .
cdr3_aa: CASSLLEGSGPYTQYF
cdr3_nt: TGTGCCAGCAGTCTACTAGAGGGGTCCGGGCCATATACGCAGTATTTC

v_call: TRBV6-2/TRBV6-3
j_call: TRBJ2-4
clone_size: .
d_call: TRBD2
cdr3_aa: CASSPSGGEGRNIQYF
cdr3_nt: TGTGCCAGCAGTCCTAGCGGGGGCGAGGGCAGAAACATTCAGTACTTC

v_call: TRBV7-2
j_call: TRBJ2-7
clone_size: .
d_call: TRBD2
cdr3_aa: CASSVGLAGSYEQYF
cdr3_nt: TGTGCCAGCAGCGTGGGACTAGCGGGATCCTACGAGCAGTACTTC

v_call: TRBV11-2
j_call: TRBJ2-1
clone_size: .
d_call: TRBD2
cdr3_aa: CASSLGCTRDYDVQFF
cdr3_nt: TGTGCCAGCAGCTTAGGCTGTACTAGGGACTACGATGTGCAGTTCTTC

v_call: TRBV12-3/TRBV12-4
j_call: TRBJ2-7
clone_size: .
d_call: .
cdr3_aa: CASTLSSGGSYEQYF
cdr3_nt: TGTGCCAGCACTTTGTCAAGCGGAGGGTCCTACGAGCAGTACTTC

v_call: TRBV6-5
j_call: TRBJ2-7
clone_size: .
d_call: TRBD1
cdr3_aa: CANSYSRADRAAEQYF
cdr3_nt: TGTGCCAATAGTTACTCGAGGGCGGACAGGGCTGCCGAGCAGTACTTC

v_call: TRBV20-1
j_call: TRBJ2-1
clone_size: .
d_call: TRBD1
cdr3_aa: CSATIDRGVNNEQFF
cdr3_nt: TGCAGTGCTACAATAGACAGGGGGGTTAACAATGAGCAGTTCTTC

v_call: TRBV11-2
j_call: TRBJ2-1
clone_size: .
d_call: .
cdr3_aa: CTSSLSYRGPVKQVRSYIGQFF
cdr3_nt: TGTACCAGCAGCCTCTCCTACCGGGGTCCCGTGAAACAGGTTCGCTCCTACATTGGGCAGTTCTTC

v_call: TRBV11-2
j_call: TRBJ2-7
clone_size: .
d_call: .
cdr3_aa: CPSSLSVLASQCF
cdr3_nt: TGTCCCAGTAGCTTAAGTGTGCTAGCGTCGCAGTGCTTC

v_call: TRBV29-1
j_call: TRBJ2-2
clone_size: .
d_call: TRBD2
cdr3_aa: CSPWGGTGELFF
cdr3_nt: TGCAGCCCTTGGGGGGGGACCGGGGAGTTGTTTTTT

v_call: TRBV10-3
j_call: TRBJ1-2
clone_size: .
d_call: .
cdr3_aa: CAVEAPYCYTF
cdr3_nt: TGTGCCGTCGAGGCGCCATATTGCTACACCTTC